This T cell receptor (beta chain) was sequenced for a study of OX40 agonist ivuxolimab in advanced cancers. TCRdb's table, derived via immunoSEQ multiplex PCR, lists solely in-frame clones and lacks some. The data contain 30,000 to 35,000 clones, roughly 89% of them singletons. The germline V and J ends were trimmed by 3 bases and 5 bases, with 8 bases remaining between them. CDR1 and CDR2 (germline): LGHNA, YNFKEQ. The CDR3 is 13 amino acids. This clone came up once. The clonotype originates from an adult with an advanced solid tumor such as melanoma, head and neck, liver or kidney cancer. This specimen consisted of CD4+ or CD8+ T cells sorted from blood, obtained in a trial of the OX40 agonist ivuxolimab. This sequence joins TRBV4-2 and TRBJ2-1; no clear D. The CDR3 DNA reads TGTGCCAGCAGCCAGGTCCTCAACAATGAGCAGTTCTTC. Encoded protein: CASSQVLNNEQFF.